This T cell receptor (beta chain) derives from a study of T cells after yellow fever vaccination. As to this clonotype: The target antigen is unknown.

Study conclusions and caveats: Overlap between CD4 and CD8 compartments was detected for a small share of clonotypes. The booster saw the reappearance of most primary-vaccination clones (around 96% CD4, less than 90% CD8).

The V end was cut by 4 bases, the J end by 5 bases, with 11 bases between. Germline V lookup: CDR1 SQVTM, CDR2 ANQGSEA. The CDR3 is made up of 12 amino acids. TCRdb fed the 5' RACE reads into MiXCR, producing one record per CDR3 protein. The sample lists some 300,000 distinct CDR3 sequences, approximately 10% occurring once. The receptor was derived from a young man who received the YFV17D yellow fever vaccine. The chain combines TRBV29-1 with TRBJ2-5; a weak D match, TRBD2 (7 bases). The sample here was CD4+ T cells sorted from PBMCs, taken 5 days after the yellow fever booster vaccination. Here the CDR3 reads CSVAGGRETQYF. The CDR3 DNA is TGCAGCGTTGCCGGGGGGCGTGAGACCCAGTACTTC.